These 10 T cell receptor beta chains were all obtained from the same sample, sequenced in a study of cytomegalovirus exposure and HLA in healthy donors. The primer mix had 60 Vbeta and 13 Jbeta primers. Clones were read by immunoSEQ multiplex PCR, and TCRdb kept only the in-frame ones, dropping some. The sample lists 150,000 to 180,000 clones, around 80% occurring once. Specimen: PBMCs. The receptors shown here come from a man aged 25 to 40 in good health and CMV-seropositive.

This rearrangement joins TRBV30 to TRBJ2-2; TRBD2 matches at 7 bases. Germline V lookup: CDR1 GTSNPN, CDR2 SVGIG (reference sequence). There are 14 residues in the CDR3. Trimming took 0 bases from V and 6 from J; bases not matched to a gene: 4. CDR3 in DNA: TGTGCCTGGAGTGTCAAGCGGGGCGCCGGGGAGCTGTTTTTT. Translating it yields CAWSVKRGAGELFF.

V and J are TRBV7-3 and TRBJ2-7; 7 bases map to TRBD2. There are 16 residues in the CDR3. Germline V gene sequence: CDR1 SGHTA, CDR2 FQGTGA. After removal of 3 bases from V and 3 bases from J, the junction contained 11 bases not matched to a gene. CDR3 coding DNA: TGTGCCAGCAGCTTGACCCCGGGGAGGGGCCTCTACGAGCAGTACTTC. Amino acid sequence: CASSLTPGRGLYEQYF.

The J gene is TRBJ2-5, the V gene TRBV7-3; possible D gene TRBD1, 5 bases. The germline V gene has CDR1 SGHTA and CDR2 FQGTGA. The V gene lost 1 base and the J gene lost 3 bases, with 12 bases spanning the gap. The length of the CDR3 is 15 residues. CDR3 protein: CASSLMQGSEETQYF. The CDR3 DNA reads TGTGCCAGCAGCTTAATGCAGGGATCGGAAGAGACCCAGTACTTC.

This chain connects TRBV4-2 to TRBJ2-7; 11 nucleotides agree with TRBD2. This CDR3 is built from 16 residues. The germline V gene encodes CDR1 LGHNA and CDR2 YNFKEQ. The trim removed 0 bases at V and 3 bases at J, leaving 4 bases unmatched. In DNA, the CDR3 is TGTGCCAGCAGCCAAGATGAGACTAGCGGGGTCTACGAGCAGTACTTC. Translated: CASSQDETSGVYEQYF.

The table lists this clone with a count of one. The V gene is TRBV19, the J gene TRBJ2-7; a weak D match, TRBD1 (6 bases). The CDR3 has 15 amino acids. Germline-derived CDR1 and CDR2 are LNHDA and SQIVND (reference sequence). Between the trimmed V and J ends, which lost 3 bases and 2 bases, there was a span of 14 bases. DNA of the CDR3: TGTGCCAGTAGTATCTTGACAGGACCAACCTACGAGCAGTACTTC. This translates into CASSILTGPTYEQYF.

This clone appeared a single time. V usage is TRBV7-2 and J usage is TRBJ2-7; D ambiguous. V was pared by 5 bases and J by 2 bases, with 10 bases between. The CDR3 is 13 residues long. Looked up from germline, CDR1 is SGHTA and CDR2 is FQGNSA. The CDR3 here is CASSLHSPYEQYF. DNA for the CDR3: TGTGCCAGCAGCCTCCACTCACCCTACGAGCAGTACTTC. Together with reference TRBV7-2 and TRBJ2-7, the CDR3 gives the full variable domain: GAGVSQSPSNKVTEKGKDVELRCDPISGHTALYWYRQSLGQGLEFLIYFQGNSAPDKSGLPSDRFSAERTGGSVSTLTIQRTQQEDSAVYLCASSLHSPYEQYFGPGTRLTVT.

The rearrangement joins TRBV6-4 to TRBJ2-5; TRBD1 agrees at 8 bases. The J call may be faulty, since TRBJ2-7 better matches the DNA end. The CDR3 runs 16 residues. The germline CDR1 and CDR2 sequences are MRHNA and SNTAGT. In DNA form, the CDR3 reads TGTGCCAGCAGTGACCCGGGACAGGATTTGCTCTACGAGCAGTACTTC. Protein sequence: CASSDPGQDLLYEQYF.

J is TRBJ2-3 and V is TRBV2, with no clear D. CDR3 length: 16 amino acids. Between the trimmed V and J ends, which lost 4 bases and 0 bases, there was a span of 14 bases. Germline loops: CDR1 SNHLY, CDR2 FYNNEI. The CDR3 nucleotides are TGTGCCAGCAGTGGACCACTAAACACTAGCACAGATACGCAGTATTTT. Amino acid sequence: CASSGPLNTSTDTQYF.

V and J are TRBV7-8 and TRBJ2-1, with TRBD2 identical over 13 bases. V lost 6 bases to trimming and J lost 8 bases; unmatched junction nucleotides: 10. This CDR3 contains 16 residues. Germline CDR1 and CDR2: SGHVS and FQNEAQ. CDR3 amino acids: CASSKRLAGGAYEQFF. CDR3 DNA: TGTGCCAGCAGTAAAAGACTAGCGGGAGGAGCTTATGAGCAGTTCTTC.

The J gene is TRBJ2-1, the V gene TRBV7-3; 7 bases align to TRBD2. Germline CDR1 SGHTA, CDR2 FQGTGA. The CDR3 consists of 16 residues. Trimming took 1 base from V and 0 from J; bases not matched to a gene: 3. CDR3 coding DNA: TGTGCCAGCAGCTTAAATGGCGGGAGCTCCTACAATGAGCAGTTCTTC. Translating it yields CASSLNGGSSYNEQFF.